This T cell receptor (beta chain) was sequenced in a study of T cell repertoires in cytomegalovirus infection. Study-level background: Selection of CMV epitopes for the study included recently identified HLA-C-restricted and well-studied HLA-B-restricted ones. CMV infection and matching HLA type were both indicated by public TCR beta signatures. General study results and limits: Dominant in the ex vivo response were TCR beta clonotypes restricted by HLA-C and specific for CMV.

About this clonotype: As yet, its antigen is unknown.

The V and J ends lost 2 bases and 2 bases respectively, with 16 bases between them. The germline gives CDR1 SGHAT, CDR2 FQNNGV. This CDR3 spans 17 amino acids. Each CDR3 protein gets one entry after TCRdb re-called the reads with MiXCR. Here the sample spans around 770,000 distinct CDR3 sequences, just under 30% being singletons. The material was cultured CD8+ T cells from PBMCs, obtained from culture after CMV antigen stimulation. The chain uses TRBV11-2 and TRBJ2-1; D is perhaps TRBD2 (5 bases). The source is a human donor in good health (CMV status not recorded). Some clones in this sample may be carry-over from other donors' samples. CDR3 sequence (DNA): TGTGCCAGCAGCTTAACAAGGCGGGCTAGCCCCTACAATGAGCAGTTCTTC. Encoded protein: CASSLTRRASPYNEQFF.